The source of this T cell receptor beta chain is a study of T-cell memory formation after mild COVID-19. The CDR3 length is 12 residues. Germline assignment: CDR1 KGHSH and CDR2 LQKENI. V lost 0 bases and J 9 bases, leaving 8 bases between the germline ends. From the 5' RACE reads, TCRdb called clonotypes with MiXCR, one entry per CDR3 protein. The data contain roughly 250,000 distinct CDR3 sequences, 16% of them singletons. This receptor was identified in a man between 18 and 29 years old who had mild COVID-19 (a few samples of this study predate the infection). Cell type and time point are not known. The chain recombines TRBV18 with TRBJ2-5, with a weak D call TRBD2 (5 bases). The sequenced sample consisted of PBMCs or a T cell subset sorted from them (not recorded which). Here the CDR3 DNA reads TGTGCCAGCTCACCACCCACCGGGGCCCAGTACTTC. Protein product: CASSPPTGAQYF.